This T cell receptor beta chain came from a study of cytomegalovirus exposure and HLA in healthy donors. In the PCR, 60 Vbeta and 13 Jbeta primers were used. TCRdb's table, derived via immunoSEQ multiplex PCR, lists solely in-frame clones and lacks some. The data contain 150,000 to 200,000 clones, roughly four fifths of them seen just once; the ten biggest clones take up around 4.8%. The CDR3 loop spans 14 amino acids. Germline assignment: CDR1 MNHEY and CDR2 SMNVEV (reference sequence). This clone was detected a few times. A read error may produce the germline difference seen at one junction end. Nominally healthy donors were sampled, though unrecorded immune exposures were likely.

This clonotype originated in a girl between 10 and 17 years old in good health and CMV-seropositive. The sample consisted of PBMCs. This chain connects TRBV27 to TRBJ2-7; D may match TRBD1 or TRBD2 (6 bases each). CDR3 DNA: TGTGCCAGCAGTGTATCGGGGGACATCCACGAGCAGTACTTC. Protein product: CASSVSGDIHEQYF.